This T cell receptor beta chain was sequenced in a study of STAT3 mutations in large granular lymphocyte leukemia. This clone has just one count. Its antigen is as yet unknown. Average productive template count per sample was about 40,000. Assay used: immunoSEQ multiplex PCR; TCRdb lists only in-frame clones, some missing. Among 35,000 to 50,000 clones listed, roughly 81% were seen once. Study-level results: In T-cell large granular lymphocyte leukemia, about half of patients showed multiple immunodominant subclonotypes. Variable sampling intervals and differing treatment regimens complicated linking therapy response to TCR clonal burden changes. After therapy, about 35% of the 18 patients switched clonotypes, all new clones STAT3 wild type.

V trimming: 5 bases; J trimming: 3 bases; junction bases outside the gene matches: 8. Germline-derived CDR1 and CDR2 are SGHDT and YYEEEE. This CDR3 is 15 amino acids long. This sequence joins TRBV5-6 and TRBJ2-3; 8 nucleotides line up with TRBD1. The source of this sequence is a human donor with T large granular lymphocyte leukemia. Some clones in this sample may be carry-over from other donors' samples. Sequenced: PBMCs. In DNA, the CDR3 is TGTGCCAGCAGTCGTCCGGGACAGGCTACAGATACGCAGTATTTT. It codes for CASSRPGQATDTQYF.